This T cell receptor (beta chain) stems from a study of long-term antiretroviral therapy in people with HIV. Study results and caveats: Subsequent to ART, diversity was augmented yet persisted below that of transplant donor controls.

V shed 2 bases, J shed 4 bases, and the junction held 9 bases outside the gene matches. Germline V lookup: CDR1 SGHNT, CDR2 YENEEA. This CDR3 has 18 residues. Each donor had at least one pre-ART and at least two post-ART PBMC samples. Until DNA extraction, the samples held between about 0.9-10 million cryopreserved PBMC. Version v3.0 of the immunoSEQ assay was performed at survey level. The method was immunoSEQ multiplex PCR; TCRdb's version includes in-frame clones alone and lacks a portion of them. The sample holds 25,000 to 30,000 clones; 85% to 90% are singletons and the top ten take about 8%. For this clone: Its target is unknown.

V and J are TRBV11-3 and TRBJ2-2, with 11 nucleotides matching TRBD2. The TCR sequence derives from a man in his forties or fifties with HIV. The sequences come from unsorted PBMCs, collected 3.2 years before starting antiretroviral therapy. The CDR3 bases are TGTGCCAGCAGCTTAACATGGGGACTAGCGGCTAGCACCGGGGAGCTGTTTTTT. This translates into CASSLTWGLAASTGELFF.